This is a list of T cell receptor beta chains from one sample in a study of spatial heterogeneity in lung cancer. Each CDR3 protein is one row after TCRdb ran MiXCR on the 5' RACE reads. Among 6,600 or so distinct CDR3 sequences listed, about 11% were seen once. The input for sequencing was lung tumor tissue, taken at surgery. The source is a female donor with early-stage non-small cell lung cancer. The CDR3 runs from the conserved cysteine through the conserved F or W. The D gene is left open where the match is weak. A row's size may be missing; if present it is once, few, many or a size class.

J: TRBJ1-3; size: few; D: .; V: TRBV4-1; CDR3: CASSQDAGLAGNTIYF; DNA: TGCGCCAGCAGCCAAGATGCAGGTCTAGCGGGAAACACCATATATTTT
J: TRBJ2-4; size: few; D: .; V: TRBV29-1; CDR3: CSVDGPKNIQYF; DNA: TGCAGCGTTGACGGCCCAAAAAACATTCAGTACTTC
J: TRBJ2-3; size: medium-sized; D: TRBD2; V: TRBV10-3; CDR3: CAISVGSGGAADTQYF; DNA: TGTGCCATCAGTGTGGGTAGCGGGGGGGCCGCAGATACGCAGTATTTT
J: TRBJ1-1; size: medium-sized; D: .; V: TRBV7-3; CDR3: CASSSIIRGETEAFF; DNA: TGTGCCAGCAGCTCAATAATCAGGGGTGAAACTGAAGCTTTCTTT
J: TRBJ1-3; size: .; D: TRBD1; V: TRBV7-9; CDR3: CASSGQGLNTIYF; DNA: TGTGCCAGCAGCGGACAGGGTCTCAACACCATATATTTT
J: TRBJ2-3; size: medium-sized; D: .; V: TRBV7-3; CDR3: CASSLLGGLGTDTQYF; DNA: TGTGCCAGCAGCTTACTGGGGGGGCTCGGCACAGATACGCAGTATTTT
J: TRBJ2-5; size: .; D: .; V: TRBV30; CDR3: CAWSVPPQETQYF; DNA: TGTGCCTGGAGTGTACCCCCTCAAGAGACCCAGTACTTC
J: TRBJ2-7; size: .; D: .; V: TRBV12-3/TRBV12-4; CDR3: CASSLEKGPYEQYF; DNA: TGTGCCAGCAGTTTAGAGAAGGGTCCCTACGAGCAGTACTTC
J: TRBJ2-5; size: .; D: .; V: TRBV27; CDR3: CASSRAAGRQETQYF; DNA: TGTGCCAGCAGTAGAGCGGCAGGCCGACAAGAGACCCAGTACTTC
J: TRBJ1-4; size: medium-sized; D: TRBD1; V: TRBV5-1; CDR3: CASSLDRTGGGKLFF; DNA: TGCGCCAGCAGCTTGGATAGGACAGGGGGCGGAAAACTGTTTTTT
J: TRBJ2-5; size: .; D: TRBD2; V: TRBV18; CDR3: CASSPGLAETQYF; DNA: TGTGCCAGCTCACCCGGACTAGCGGAGACCCAGTACTTC
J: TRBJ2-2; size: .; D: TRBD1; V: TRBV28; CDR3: CASSTRQGVTGELFF; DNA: TGTGCCAGCAGTACCCGACAGGGGGTTACCGGGGAGCTGTTTTTT
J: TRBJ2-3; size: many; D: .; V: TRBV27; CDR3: CASSSVTLSTDTQYF; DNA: TGTGCCAGCAGTTCGGTGACCCTTAGCACAGATACGCAGTATTTT
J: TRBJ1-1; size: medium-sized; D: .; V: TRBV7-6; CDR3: CASSLQGWDTEAFF; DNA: TGTGCCAGCAGCTTACAGGGATGGGACACTGAAGCTTTCTTT
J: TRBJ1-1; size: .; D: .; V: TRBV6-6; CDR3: CASSLFPVAFF; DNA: TGTGCCAGCAGTTTATTTCCGGTGGCTTTCTTT
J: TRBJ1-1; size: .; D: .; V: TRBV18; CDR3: CASSIVQGLGTEAFF; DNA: TGTGCCAGCTCAATCGTTCAGGGGTTGGGCACTGAAGCTTTCTTT